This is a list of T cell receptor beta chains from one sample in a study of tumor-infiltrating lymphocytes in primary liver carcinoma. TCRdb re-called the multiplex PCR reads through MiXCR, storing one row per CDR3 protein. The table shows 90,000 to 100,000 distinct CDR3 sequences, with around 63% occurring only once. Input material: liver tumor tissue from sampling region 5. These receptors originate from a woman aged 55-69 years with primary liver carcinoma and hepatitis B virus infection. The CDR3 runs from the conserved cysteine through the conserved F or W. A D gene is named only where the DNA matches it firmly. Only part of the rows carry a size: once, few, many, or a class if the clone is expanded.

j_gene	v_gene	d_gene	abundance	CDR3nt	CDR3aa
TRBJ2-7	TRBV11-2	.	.	TGTGTCAGCAGCCCCGACTACCTCTCCTACGAGCAGTACTTC	CVSSPDYLSYEQYF
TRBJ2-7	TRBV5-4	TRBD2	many	TGTGCCAGCAGCCCGCCGGGGGGAGCGGGAGTTGACGAGCAGTACTTC	CASSPPGGAGVDEQYF
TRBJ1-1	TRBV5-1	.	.	TGCGCCAGCAGCTCTGACAAGGGAGTGAGGACTGAAGCTTTCTTT	CASSSDKGVRTEAFF
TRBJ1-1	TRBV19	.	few	TGTGCCAGTAGTATTGTTCCCGACGGAGGCACTGAAGCTTTCTTT	CASSIVPDGGTEAFF
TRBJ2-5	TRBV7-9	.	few	TGTGCCAGCAGCCCCCGAGAGACCCAGTACTTC	CASSPRETQYF
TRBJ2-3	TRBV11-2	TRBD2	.	TGTGCCAGCAGCTCCCGGGGGGGGGGGGAGACAGATACGCAGTATTTT	CASSSRGGGETDTQYF
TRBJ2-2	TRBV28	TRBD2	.	TGTGTCAGCGGCGGGACTATCAACACCTGGGAGCTGTTTTTT	CVSGGTINTWELFF
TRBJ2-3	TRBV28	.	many	TGTGCCAGCAGTTTGCCAGGGAGCACAGATACGCAGTATTTT	CASSLPGSTDTQYF
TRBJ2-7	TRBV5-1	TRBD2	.	TGTGCCAGCAGCCCGAGGGACTATGCTTACGAGCAGTACTTC	CASSPRDYAYEQYF
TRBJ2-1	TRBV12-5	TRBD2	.	TGTGCTAATGGTTTGGTCGGACTAGCGGGCTCCTACAATGAGCGGTTCTTC	CANGLVGLAGSYNERFF
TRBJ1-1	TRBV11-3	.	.	TGTGCCAGCAGTGCAGCAGGGGCCAGGAACACTAATGCTTTCTTT	CASSAAGARNTNAFF
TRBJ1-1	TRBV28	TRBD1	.	TGTGCCAGCAGTCTAGGGGGCAGGTACACTGAAGCTTTCTTT	CASSLGGRYTEAFF
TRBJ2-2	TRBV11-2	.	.	TGTGCCAGCAATTCAGGACCTACAGGCGGGGAGCTGTTTTTT	CASNSGPTGGELFF
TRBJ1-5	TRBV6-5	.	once	TGTGCCAGCAGTTCCCGGGGAGGCAATCAGCCTGAGCATTTT	CASSSRGGNQPEHF
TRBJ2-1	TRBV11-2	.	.	TGTGACAGCAGCTTAGGACAGTACAATGAGCGGTTCTTC	CDSSLGQYNERFF
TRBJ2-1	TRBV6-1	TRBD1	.	TGTGCCAGCAGTTTAGACAGGGTCTTGGCCGGGCAGCTCTTC	CASSLDRVLAGQLF
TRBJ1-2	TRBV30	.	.	TGTCCCTGGAGTGTAGTACGGGGTGGCTACACCTTC	CPWSVVRGGYTF
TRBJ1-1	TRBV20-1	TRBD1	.	TGCAGTGCATGGGACAGGAACACTGAAGCTTTCTTT	CSAWDRNTEAFF
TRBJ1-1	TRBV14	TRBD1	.	TGTGCCAACAGCCAAATGACAGGGGGCTTGCAAGCTTTCTTT	CANSQMTGGLQAFF
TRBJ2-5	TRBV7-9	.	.	TGTGCCAGCAGCAGTATCGGGACTCCAAATCAAGAGACCCAGTACTTC	CASSSIGTPNQETQYF
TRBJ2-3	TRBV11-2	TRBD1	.	TGTGCATGCAGCTCGACCCGGTTACAGGGGGCAGATACGCAGTATTTT	CACSSTRLQGADTQYF
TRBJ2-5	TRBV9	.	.	TGTGCCAGCAGCGTAACGGAGAATGGTCAAGAGACCCAGTACTTC	CASSVTENGQETQYF
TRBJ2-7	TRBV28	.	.	TGTGCCAGCAGTCCCGGAGGTAGCTTCTCCTACAAGCAGTACTTC	CASSPGGSFSYKQYF
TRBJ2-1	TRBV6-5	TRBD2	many	TGTGCCAGCAGTTACTCGACTAGCGGGAGGGCCAATGGGCAGTTCTTC	CASSYSTSGRANGQFF
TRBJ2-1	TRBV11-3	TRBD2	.	TGTGTCAGCAGCGTAGGAACTAGCGGGAAGCTTGAGCAGCTCTTC	CVSSVGTSGKLEQLF
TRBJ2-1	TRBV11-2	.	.	TGTGCCAGCAACTATGGAACTAGTGGGGGATACAATGAGCAGTTCTTC	CASNYGTSGGYNEQFF
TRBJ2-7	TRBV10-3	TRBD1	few	TGTGCCATCAGCCTAGCGCCGGGACAGGGGTCGAAGCAGTACTTC	CAISLAPGQGSKQYF
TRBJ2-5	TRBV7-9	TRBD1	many	TGTGCCAGCAGTCCCGGGACAGGCCAAGAGACCCAGTACTTC	CASSPGTGQETQYF
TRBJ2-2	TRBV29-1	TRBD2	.	TGCAGGGTTATACCTAGCGGGAAGGCCTCTGGGGAGCTGTTTTTT	CRVIPSGKASGELFF
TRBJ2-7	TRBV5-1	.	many	TGCGCCAGCACCGCCGGGACGACCTACGAGCAGTACTTC	CASTAGTTYEQYF
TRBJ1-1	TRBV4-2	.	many	TGTGCCAGCAGCCAAGCCGACCACCTACAAGCCCGATTT	CASSQADHLQARF